One and the same sample provided the 14 T cell receptor beta chains below, sequenced in a study of blood T cells in healthy people across ages. Primers used in a second PCR of roughly 6 to 11 cycles were a sample-barcoded 5' primer and a J-beta primer mix. Each CDR3 protein gets one entry after TCRdb re-called the 5' RACE reads with MiXCR. The data contain 710,000 or so distinct CDR3 sequences, about 30% of them singletons. Input material: blood. The receptors derive from an elderly woman in good health.

This clonotype came up many times. The chain employs TRBV29-1 and TRBJ1-2; TRBD1 matches at 10 bases. The CDR3 is 13 amino acids. Germline-derived CDR1 and CDR2 are SQVTM and ANQGSEA. Trimming cost V 5 bases and J 6 bases; bases outside gene matches: 6. CDR3 region: CSVLTGGVDGYTF. The CDR3 DNA follows: TGCAGCGTTTTGACAGGGGGCGTTGATGGCTACACCTTC.

The rearrangement links TRBV29-1 to TRBJ1-3, with TRBD1 matching over 7 bases. Germline assignment: CDR1 SQVTM and CDR2 ANQGSEA. V was pared by 7 bases and J by 0 bases, with 6 bases of the junction left unmatched. The CDR3 contains 14 residues. The CDR3 region has the DNA TGCAGCGGGAAAGGGACAGCCTCTGGAAACACCATATATTTT. Its protein is CSGKGTASGNTIYF.

CDR3 nucleotides: TGTGCCAGCAGGGACTTGGACATTACCTACGAGCAGTACTTC. Translating gives CASRDLDITYEQYF. This chain links TRBV2 with TRBJ2-7; possibly TRBD1 or TRBD2 for D (5 bases each). Trimming stripped 6 bases from V and 2 bases from J, with 14 bases between. Germline assignment: CDR1 SNHLY and CDR2 FYNNEI. The CDR3 loop spans 14 amino acids.

The chain employs TRBV9 and TRBJ2-2; TRBD2 agrees at 9 bases. Germline V gives CDR1 SGDLS, CDR2 YYNGEE. With 4 bases clipped from V and 9 bases from J, the junction kept 10 bases outside the gene matches. CDR3 size: 15 residues. The CDR3 is CASSSHLAGGRELFF. CDR3 nucleotide sequence: TGTGCCAGCAGCTCACACCTGGCGGGGGGGAGGGAGCTGTTTTTT.

The genes are TRBV28 and TRBJ2-6; D gene unclear. The V end lost 2 bases, the J end lost 0 bases, and 5 bases lay between the germline ends. CDR3 length: 15 residues. Germline V gives CDR1 MDHEN, CDR2 SYDVKM. The CDR3 DNA follows: TGTGCCAGCAGTTTAGAGAACTCTGGGGCCAACGTCCTGACTTTC. Translation: CASSLENSGANVLTF.

This clonotype was observed many times. The CDR3 spells CASWDRSSYNSPLHF. In DNA form, the CDR3 reads TGTGCCAGTTGGGACAGGAGCTCCTATAATTCACCCCTCCACTTT. The J gene is TRBJ1-6, the V gene TRBV19; 8 bases are a match to TRBD1. This CDR3 region has 15 residues. CDR1 is LNHDA and CDR2 is SQIVND in the germline V gene (reference sequence). V shed 8 bases, J shed 0 bases, and the junction held 3 bases outside the gene matches. The full variable domain, rest sourced from reference TRBV19 and TRBJ1-6, is DGGITQSPKYLFRKEGQNVTLSCEQNLNHDAMYWYRQDPGQGLRLIYYSQIVNDFQKGDIAEGYSVSREKKESFPLTVTSAQKNPTAFYLCASWDRSSYNSPLHFGNGTRLTVT.

In this sample, this clonotype turned up many times. The genes are TRBV4-2 and TRBJ2-5; 9 bases map to TRBD2. CDR3 length: 17 amino acids. From germline, CDR1 is LGHNA and CDR2 YNFKEQ. J was trimmed by 5 bases and V by 1 base; bases with no gene match: 11. CDR3 DNA sequence: TGTGCCAGCAGCCAAGGCCCGAGCGGGGGGCTGGGTGAGACCCAGTACTTC. It encodes CASSQGPSGGLGETQYF.

This clonotype was detected ten times or more. CDR3 region: CSARTSGGVIREQFF. As DNA, the CDR3 is TGCAGTGCGAGGACTAGCGGGGGGGTTATTAGAGAGCAGTTCTTC. The chain employs TRBV20-1 and TRBJ2-1; 15 positions agree with TRBD2. The ends lost 6 bases at V and 10 bases at J; junction bases unmatched: 10. In germline, CDR1 is DFQATT, CDR2 SNEGSKA (reference sequence). This CDR3 is built from 15 residues.

This clonotype showed up many times. The chain is built from TRBV6-5 and TRBJ1-2, with D possibly being TRBD1 (5 bases). Germline lookup yields CDR1 MNHEY and CDR2 SVGAGI. This CDR3 has 14 amino acids. Trimming took 7 bases from V and 3 from J, leaving 15 bases between them. The CDR3 sequence: CASTRGSSDYGYTF. The CDR3 DNA follows: TGTGCCAGCACTCGGGGCTCCTCCGACTATGGCTACACCTTC.

This clonotype was detected many times. This sequence joins TRBV7-2 and TRBJ2-1; TRBD2 is a possible D gene (6 bases). Germline-derived CDR1 and CDR2 are SGHTA and FQGNSA. V was trimmed by 5 bases and J by 12 bases, leaving 17 bases between them. The CDR3 length is 13 residues. The CDR3 sequence is CASSPIGGAGQFF. CDR3 nucleotide sequence: TGTGCCAGCAGCCCAATTGGAGGGGCCGGGCAGTTCTTC.

Ten or more counts support this clonotype. This chain connects TRBV7-6 to TRBJ2-3; TRBD2 matches at 12 bases. CDR1 SGHVS and CDR2 FNYEAQ come from the germline V gene. This CDR3 has 17 residues. V lost 5 bases and J lost 0; bases outside the gene matches: 6. The CDR3 coding sequence is TGTGCCAGCAGCCCCGGACTAGCGGGGCCTAGCACAGATACGCAGTATTTT. As protein: CASSPGLAGPSTDTQYF.

This chain uses TRBV10-3 with TRBJ2-5; D perhaps matches TRBD1 (7 bases). Per germline, CDR1 ENHRY and CDR2 SYGVKD. The CDR3 contains 13 residues. V lost 11 bases and J 11 bases, leaving 24 bases between the germline ends. CDR3 sequence: CAADRQGGNEQYF. CDR3 DNA sequence: TGTGCCGCCGATAGACAGGGAGGAAATGAGCAGTACTTC.

The gene calls are TRBV7-2 and TRBJ1-4; no definite D call. Trimming cost V 0 bases and J 8 bases, with 10 bases left between them. Per germline, CDR1 SGHTA and CDR2 FQGNSA. The CDR3 is 14 amino acids. The CDR3: CASSLAPGWEKLFF. DNA of the CDR3: TGTGCCAGCAGCTTAGCCCCCGGGTGGGAAAAACTGTTTTTT.

This clonotype was counted ten times or more. The chain uses TRBV7-9 and TRBJ1-2, with D uncertain. Trimming removed 3 bases at V and 4 bases at J, with 15 bases between. The CDR3 consists of 15 residues. Germline loops: CDR1 SEHNR, CDR2 FQNEAQ (reference sequence). CDR3 sequence reads: CASSLLLRDVYGYTF. The DNA of the CDR3 is TGTGCCAGCAGCTTGTTATTGAGAGACGTCTATGGCTACACCTTC.